These T cell receptor beta chains were read from a single sample in a study of blood T cell repertoires in COVID-19. TCRdb's copy holds only in-frame clones and misses some; the assay was immunoSEQ multiplex PCR. The table has about 47,000 clones, 84% seen once; the top ten hold 1.5% to 2%. Sequenced material: peripheral blood. These receptors originate from a man between 50 and 59 years old with acute or convalescent COVID-19. CDR3s include the opening cysteine and the closing phenylalanine or tryptophan. The order of the fields is clone size, D gene, V gene, J gene, CDR3 protein, CDR3 DNA. D genes are given only for firm matches. A row's size may be missing; if present it is once, few, many or a size class.

.	TRBD1	TRBV14	TRBJ2-2	CASSCPGTGPGAANTGELFF	TGTGCCAGCAGTTGTCCCGGGACAGGACCTGGCGCCGCGAACACCGGGGAGCTGTTTTTT
.	TRBD1	TRBV28	TRBJ1-3	CASSLNRGYSGNTIYF	TGTGCCAGCAGTTTGAACAGGGGCTACTCTGGAAACACCATATATTTT
.	TRBD1	TRBV28	TRBJ2-1	CASSFGDRGLLEQFF	TGTGCCAGCAGTTTTGGGGACAGGGGGCTCCTTGAGCAGTTCTTC
.	TRBD2	TRBV9	TRBJ2-7	CASSVDASGYYEQYF	TGTGCCAGCAGCGTAGATGCTAGCGGGTACTACGAGCAGTACTTC
.	.	TRBV12-2	TRBJ2-4	CASRLDAQRRAGGHIAKNIQYF	TGTGCAAGTCGCTTAGATGCCCAGAGAAGGGCGGGGGGGCATATAGCCAAAAACATTCAGTACTTC
.	TRBD2	TRBV7-2	TRBJ2-7	CASSWGTTTEQYF	TGTGCCAGCAGTTGGGGGACTACAACCGAGCAGTACTTC
.	.	TRBV5-1	TRBJ1-6	CASSSDPGYSPLHF	TGCGCCAGCAGCTCGGACCCGGGGTATTCACCCCTCCACTTT
.	.	TRBV19	TRBJ1-5	CASSLLNQPQHF	TGTGCCAGTAGTCTCTTGAATCAGCCCCAGCATTTT
.	TRBD1	TRBV6-1	TRBJ1-5	CASSEVTVYRGKNNQPQHF	TGTGCCAGCAGTGAAGTCACGGTTTACAGGGGAAAGAACAATCAGCCCCAGCATTTT
.	TRBD1	TRBV6-5	TRBJ1-4	CASRQTGGQEKLFF	TGTGCCAGCAGGCAGACAGGGGGCCAGGAAAAACTGTTTTTT
.	.	TRBV3-1/TRBV3-2	TRBJ1-2	CASSLNRDFPPGYTF	TGTGCCAGCAGCCTTAACAGGGATTTCCCCCCTGGCTACACCTTC
few	.	TRBV7-2	TRBJ2-1	CASSPPAYNEQFF	TGTGCCAGCAGCCCCCCAGCCTACAATGAGCAGTTCTTC
.	.	TRBV28	TRBJ1-5	CATVRDTGRRQPQHF	TGTGCCACAGTAAGGGACACGGGCAGGAGACAGCCCCAGCATTTT
.	TRBD1	TRBV11-2	TRBJ1-2	CASINHGQANNYGYTF	TGTGCCAGCATCAACCACGGACAGGCGAACAACTATGGCTACACCTTC
few	.	TRBV2	TRBJ1-5	CASSATFYREGVQPQHF	TGTGCCAGCAGCGCGACGTTTTACAGGGAAGGAGTTCAGCCCCAGCATTTT
.	.	TRBV28	TRBJ2-2	CASSPSLRRDGELFF	TGTGCCAGCAGTCCCTCCCTGCGGCGGGACGGGGAGCTGTTTTTT
.	.	TRBV6-5	TRBJ2-2	CASKRGGSTGELFF	TGTGCCAGCAAAAGGGGTGGGTCCACCGGGGAGCTGTTTTTT
.	.	TRBV4-1	TRBJ1-5	CASSQGSTGQPQHF	TGCGCCAGCAGCCAAGGCTCTACAGGTCAGCCCCAGCATTTT
.	.	TRBV7-8	TRBJ2-7	CASSLYPGEYEQYF	TGTGCCAGCAGCTTATATCCAGGGGAATACGAGCAGTACTTC
.	.	TRBV6-6	TRBJ2-7	CASSYSSIHEQYF	TGTGCCAGCAGTTACTCGTCAATCCACGAGCAGTACTTC
.	TRBD1	TRBV5-4	TRBJ2-7	CASSPYRGYEQYF	TGTGCCAGCAGCCCGTACAGGGGTTACGAGCAGTACTTC
once	.	TRBV18	TRBJ1-1	CASSDSLNTEAFF	TGTGCCAGCTCGGACAGCCTGAACACTGAAGCTTTCTTT
.	.	TRBV28	TRBJ2-2	CASSSWRDTGELFF	TGTGCCAGCAGTTCCTGGAGGGACACCGGGGAGCTGTTTTTT
.	.	TRBV6-5	TRBJ2-7	CASSQASHGGYEQYF	TGTGCCAGCAGTCAGGCCTCCCACGGGGGCTACGAGCAGTACTTC
.	.	TRBV4-1	TRBJ2-7	CASSQESARNYEQYF	TGCGCCAGCAGCCAAGAATCGGCCAGGAACTACGAGCAGTACTTC
.	TRBD2	TRBV4-1	TRBJ2-7	CASSQLAGVISSYEQYF	TGCGCCAGCAGCCAACTAGCGGGGGTTATCAGCTCCTACGAGCAGTACTTC
.	.	TRBV3-1/TRBV3-2	TRBJ2-1	CASSQRGPYNEQFF	TGTGCCAGCAGCCAGCGGGGACCCTACAATGAGCAGTTCTTC
.	.	TRBV7-9	TRBJ1-1	CASSLVSGLGTEAFF	TGTGCCAGCAGCTTAGTTTCGGGGTTAGGCACTGAAGCTTTCTTT
.	.	TRBV27	TRBJ1-1	CATHEGTEAFF	TGTGCCACCCACGAGGGCACTGAAGCTTTCTTT
.	.	TRBV5-1	TRBJ2-7	CASSLVPGQVEQYF	TGCGCCAGCAGCTTGGTTCCAGGGCAAGTCGAGCAGTACTTC
.	.	TRBV29-1	TRBJ2-7	CSVGGSSSYEQYF	TGCAGCGTTGGAGGTAGTTCATCCTACGAGCAGTACTTC
.	TRBD1	TRBV28	TRBJ1-5	CASSLGQGFRQPQHF	TGTGCCAGCAGTTTGGGACAGGGATTTAGACAGCCCCAGCATTTT
few	TRBD1	TRBV18	TRBJ1-5	CASSQRVDRGRQPQHF	TGTGCCAGCTCACAGCGAGTGGACAGGGGGCGTCAGCCCCAGCATTTT
.	TRBD1	TRBV19	TRBJ1-2	CASSIGQGATGYTF	TGTGCCAGTAGTATCGGACAGGGGGCGACGGGCTACACCTTC
few	.	TRBV18	TRBJ2-7	CASTTGARSYEQYF	TGTGCCAGCACAACTGGGGCCAGATCCTACGAGCAGTACTTC
.	.	TRBV4-3	TRBJ1-6	CASSQDQTARGSPLHF	TGCGCCAGCAGCCAAGATCAGACAGCGAGGGGGTCACCCCTCCACTTT
once	TRBD1	TRBV2	TRBJ1-1	CASSGHRGNTEAFF	TGTGCCAGCAGTGGCCACAGGGGTAACACTGAAGCTTTCTTT
.	.	TRBV24-1	TRBJ2-1	CATSEARGVYNEQFF	TGTGCCACCAGCGAGGCCAGGGGGGTCTACAATGAGCAGTTCTTC
.	TRBD1	TRBV29-1	TRBJ2-7	CSVDGTDSSYEQYF	TGCAGCGTTGACGGGACAGATAGCTCCTACGAGCAGTACTTC
.	.	TRBV24-1	TRBJ2-3	CATSDGGGGTDTQYF	TGTGCCACCAGTGACGGCGGGGGCGGCACAGATACGCAGTATTTT
.	.	TRBV10-2	TRBJ2-3	CASRTTSTDTQYF	TGCGCCAGCAGGACAACTAGCACAGATACGCAGTATTTT
medium-sized	.	TRBV5-1	TRBJ1-5	CASSTQPGMGSNQPQHF	TGCGCCAGCAGCACCCAGCCGGGGATGGGGAGCAATCAGCCCCAGCATTTT
.	.	TRBV2	TRBJ2-1	CASSLRQTSYNEQFF	TGTGCCAGCAGCCTTCGACAGACCTCCTACAATGAGCAGTTCTTC
.	.	TRBV28	TRBJ1-1	CASSFLRENTEAFF	TGTGCCAGCAGTTTCCTCAGGGAGAACACTGAAGCTTTCTTT
.	TRBD1	TRBV4-2	TRBJ2-6	CASSGSEKGGYSGANVLTF	TGTGCCAGCAGTGGCTCGGAGAAAGGGGGCTACTCTGGGGCCAACGTCCTGACTTTC
.	TRBD1	TRBV5-1	TRBJ1-2	CASSGGQSGKFYGYTF	TGCGCCAGCAGCGGGGGACAGTCAGGAAAATTCTATGGCTACACCTTC
.	.	TRBV28	TRBJ2-7	CASSLLASLYEQYF	TGTGCCAGCAGTTTACTAGCGTCGCTCTACGAGCAGTACTTC
.	.	TRBV18	TRBJ2-5	CASSVGGGEEETQYF	TGTGCCAGCTCGGTAGGCGGAGGGGAAGAAGAGACCCAGTACTTC
.	.	TRBV4-2	TRBJ2-7	CASSQDFRSVYEQYF	TGTGCCAGCAGCCAAGATTTCCGGTCGGTGTACGAGCAGTACTTC